These 20 T cell receptor beta chains came from one sample sequenced in a study of blood T cell repertoires in COVID-19. Sequencing was performed with immunoSEQ multiplex PCR; in TCRdb, only in-frame clones are kept and a portion is missing. The data contain more than 30,000 clones, 90% of them singletons. The sequenced material came from peripheral blood. These receptors came from a man aged 55-75 years with active COVID-19.

The chain is built from TRBV5-6 and TRBJ2-2, with D possibly being TRBD1 (7 bases). The germline V gene encodes CDR1 SGHDT and CDR2 YYEEEE. V dropped 7 bases and J dropped 1 base, with 11 bases sitting between them. The CDR3 extends over 14 amino acids. The CDR3 nucleotides read TGTGCCAGCGGGGGGACAGTGAACACCGGGGAGCTGTTTTTT. Translation gives CASGGTVNTGELFF.

This clone occurred once. This chain connects TRBV10-1 to TRBJ1-2; D ambiguous. The V end was cut by 2 bases, the J end by 2 bases, with 6 bases between. The CDR3 runs to 13 residues. Germline CDR1 is WNHNN and CDR2 is SYGVQD (reference sequence). DNA for the CDR3: TGCGCCAGCAGTGAGAACTTGAACTATGGCTACACCTTC. Translating gives CASSENLNYGYTF.

V usage is TRBV5-1 and J usage is TRBJ2-3; no clear D. Germline V gene data show CDR1 as SGHRS and CDR2 as YFSETQ. V was clipped by 0 bases and J by 0 bases, with 5 bases between them. The CDR3 loop spans 14 amino acids. The CDR3 is CASSLGPSTDTQYF. CDR3 in DNA: TGCGCCAGCAGCTTGGGTCCTAGCACAGATACGCAGTATTTT.

The chain uses TRBV28 and TRBJ1-4; D ambiguous. Trimming cost V 6 bases and J 5 bases, with 19 bases left between them. The CDR3 runs to 16 residues. CDR1 is MDHEN, CDR2 SYDVKM, per germline. The CDR3 DNA reads TGTGCCAGCAGCCACCCGGCGGCCGGAAACAATGAAAAACTGTTTTTT. It yields the protein CASSHPAAGNNEKLFF.

This chain uses TRBV21-1 with TRBJ1-5. TRBV21-1 is annotated as a pseudogene. The CDR3 is 13 residues long. CDR3 in DNA: TGTGCCAGCAGCAAAGCGCCGGATCAGCCCCAGCATTTT. Translation: CASSKAPDQPQHF.

This clone was picked up one time. This chain uses TRBV4-1 with TRBJ1-2; possible D gene TRBD1, 5 bases. The CDR3 length is 14 residues. V lost 0 bases to trimming and J lost 8 bases, with 13 bases between them. Germline-derived CDR1 and CDR2 are MGHRA and YSYEKL. CDR3 loop: CASSQEGRAAGYTF. CDR3 coding DNA: TGCGCCAGCAGCCAAGAAGGCAGGGCGGCGGGCTACACCTTC.

V gene TRBV5-1 combines with J gene TRBJ2-7; a possible D gene is TRBD1 (5 bases). V lost 5 bases and J 2 bases, leaving 20 bases between the germline ends. Germline CDR1 reads SGHRS; CDR2 reads YFSETQ. The CDR3 loop spans 16 amino acids. The CDR3 bases are TGCGCCAGCAGGCAAAGGCAGGGTCCCCTTACCTACGAGCAGTACTTC. This encodes CASRQRQGPLTYEQYF.

This sequence joins TRBV28 and TRBJ1-5; TRBD1 is a possible D gene (6 bases). The CDR3 has 16 residues. Germline V gene lookup returns CDR1 MDHEN and CDR2 SYDVKM. Between the trimmed V and J ends, which lost 5 bases and 3 bases, there was a span of 17 bases. The CDR3 sequence is CASSNPQGPTNQPQHF. DNA for the CDR3: TGTGCCAGCAGTAATCCGCAGGGGCCCACCAATCAGCCCCAGCATTTT.

V is TRBV4-3 and J is TRBJ2-2; D is perhaps TRBD2 (6 bases). Germline V gives CDR1 LGHNA, CDR2 YSLEER. The CDR3 spans 15 residues. The germline V and J ends were trimmed by 0 bases and 5 bases, with 10 bases remaining between them. The CDR3: CASSQERGRTGELFF. The CDR3 bases are TGCGCCAGCAGCCAAGAGCGGGGAAGGACCGGGGAGCTGTTTTTT.

J is TRBJ1-2 and V is TRBV3-1 (or the pseudogene TRBV3-2); no clear D gene. The germline V gene encodes CDR1 LGHDT and CDR2 YNNKEL (reference sequence). V was pared by 6 bases and J by 5 bases, with 13 bases between. The CDR3 is made up of 13 amino acids. The CDR3 is CASRPAGQYGYTF. CDR3 nucleotide sequence: TGTGCCAGCAGGCCAGCGGGTCAATATGGCTACACCTTC.

The chain combines TRBV6-1 with TRBJ2-5; 11 nucleotides align to TRBD1. Germline V CDR1 and CDR2: MNHNS, SASEGT. V gave up 1 base and J gave up 4 bases; unmatched junction bases: 2. This CDR3 contains 15 residues. The CDR3 protein is CASSEGTGGAETQYF. The CDR3 DNA follows: TGTGCCAGCAGTGAAGGGACAGGGGGCGCAGAGACCCAGTACTTC.

The rearrangement uses TRBV14 and TRBJ2-3; 11 bases agree with TRBD2. The CDR3 contains 15 residues. The V and J ends lost 3 bases and 5 bases, in that order; junction bases with no gene match: 4. Germline V lookup: CDR1 SGHDN, CDR2 FVKESK. This CDR3 is CASSQVTSGEDTQYF. In DNA, the CDR3 is TGTGCCAGCAGCCAGGTGACTAGCGGGGAAGATACGCAGTATTTT.

The chain combines TRBV15 with TRBJ2-5; TRBD2 is a possible D gene (6 bases). V lost 1 base and J lost 1, with 13 bases in between. Germline V CDR1 and CDR2: LNHNV, YYDKDF (reference sequence). This CDR3 has 16 residues. CDR3 DNA sequence: TGTGCCACCAGCAGAGGGGACTTTGGGGTCCAAGAGACCCAGTACTTC. It is translated as CATSRGDFGVQETQYF.

This CDR3 is CARNPYWTGNSPLHF. The CDR3 DNA reads as TGTGCCAGAAACCCATACTGGACGGGAAATTCACCCCTCCACTTT. The genes are TRBV5-3 and TRBJ1-6; no clear D. TRBV5-3 is an open reading frame whose function is uncertain. The CDR3 has 15 amino acids. The V end lost 6 bases, the J end lost 7 bases, and 17 bases lay between the germline ends.

CDR3 in amino acids: CASSLRTSGGARTYEQYF. CDR3 DNA sequence: TGTGCCAGCAGTCTACGGACTAGCGGGGGGGCACGGACCTACGAGCAGTACTTC. This chain connects TRBV4-2 to TRBJ2-7; 15 bases match TRBD2. The CDR3 runs to 18 residues. Germline V gene data show CDR1 as LGHNA and CDR2 as YNFKEQ. J gave up 2 bases and V 6 bases, and 11 bases lay outside the gene matches.

The rearrangement joins TRBV10-3 to TRBJ2-5, with D possibly TRBD2 on 6 matching bases. V gave up 6 bases and J gave up 8 bases, with 25 bases separating them. The CDR3 length is 16 residues. Germline V gene data show CDR1 as ENHRY and CDR2 as SYGVKD. Written as DNA, the CDR3 is TGTGCCATCAGCCCCAATCGGGGGAGAGACCTAAGAACCCAGTACTTC. Protein product: CAISPNRGRDLRTQYF.

A word on this clone: Germline is not matched at one junction end, which may reflect a read error. The chain combines TRBV11-3 with TRBJ1-6; D possibly corresponds to TRBD1 (6 bases). CDR1 and CDR2 from the germline V gene are SGHNT and YENEEA. CDR3 length equals 14 residues. CDR3 sequence reads: CASRLGQLNSPLHF. For the CDR3, the DNA is TGTGCCAGCAGGTTAGGACAGCTTAATTCACCCCTCCACTTT.

This chain links TRBV27 with TRBJ2-7, with TRBD1 matching over 12 bases. The trim removed 6 bases at V and 6 bases at J, leaving 6 bases unmatched. Germline values: CDR1 MNHEY, CDR2 SMNVEV (reference sequence). This CDR3 is 14 amino acids long. In DNA, the CDR3 is TGTGCCAGCAGACTGGGACAGGGGGCGCGCGAGCAGTACTTC. It codes for CASRLGQGAREQYF.

This chain uses TRBV5-5 with TRBJ1-1; no firm D call. The length of the CDR3 is 14 residues. The V gene lost 0 bases and the J gene lost 0 bases, with 6 bases spanning the gap. Germline CDR1 is SGHKS and CDR2 is YYEKEE (reference sequence). The CDR3: CASSLGHVNTEAFF. The CDR3 coding sequence is TGTGCCAGCAGCTTGGGACACGTGAACACTGAAGCTTTCTTT.

This chain connects TRBV7-2 to TRBJ2-4, with 7 bases lining up with TRBD1. Germline V gene data show CDR1 as SGHTA and CDR2 as FQGNSA. The CDR3 extends over 14 amino acids. Trimming cost V 5 bases and J 4 bases; bases outside gene matches: 5. For the CDR3, the DNA is TGTGCCAGCAGCCCCCTCAGGGGGAAAAACATTCAGTACTTC. Translating gives CASSPLRGKNIQYF.